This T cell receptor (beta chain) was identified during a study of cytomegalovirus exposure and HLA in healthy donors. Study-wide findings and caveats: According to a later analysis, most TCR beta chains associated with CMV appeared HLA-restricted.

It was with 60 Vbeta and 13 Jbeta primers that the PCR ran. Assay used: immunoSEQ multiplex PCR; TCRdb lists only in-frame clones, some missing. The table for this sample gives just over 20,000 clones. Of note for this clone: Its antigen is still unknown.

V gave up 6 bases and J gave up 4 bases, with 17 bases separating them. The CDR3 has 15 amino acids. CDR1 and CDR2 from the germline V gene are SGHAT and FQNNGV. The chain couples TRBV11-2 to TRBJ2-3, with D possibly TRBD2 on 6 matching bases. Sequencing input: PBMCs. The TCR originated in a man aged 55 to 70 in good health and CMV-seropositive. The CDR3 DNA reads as TGTGCCAGCAGGCAACTAGCACCGCCCCCAGATACGCAGTATTTT. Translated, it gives CASRQLAPPPDTQYF.